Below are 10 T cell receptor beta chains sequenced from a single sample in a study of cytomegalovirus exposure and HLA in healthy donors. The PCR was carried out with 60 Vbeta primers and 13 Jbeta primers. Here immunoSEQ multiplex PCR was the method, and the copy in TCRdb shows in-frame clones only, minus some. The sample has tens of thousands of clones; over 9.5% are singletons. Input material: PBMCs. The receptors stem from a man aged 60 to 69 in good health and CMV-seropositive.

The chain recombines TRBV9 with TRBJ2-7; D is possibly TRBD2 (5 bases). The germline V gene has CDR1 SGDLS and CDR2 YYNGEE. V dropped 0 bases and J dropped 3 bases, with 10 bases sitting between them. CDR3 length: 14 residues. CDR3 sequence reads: CASSVGGNGYEQYF. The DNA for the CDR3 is TGTGCCAGCAGCGTAGGAGGGAATGGCTACGAGCAGTACTTC. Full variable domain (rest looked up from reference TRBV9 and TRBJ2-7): DSGVTQTPKHLITATGQRVTLRCSPRSGDLSVYWYQQSLDQGLQFLIQYYNGEERAKGNILERFSAQQFPDLHSELNLSSLELGDSALYFCASSVGGNGYEQYFGPGTRLTVT.

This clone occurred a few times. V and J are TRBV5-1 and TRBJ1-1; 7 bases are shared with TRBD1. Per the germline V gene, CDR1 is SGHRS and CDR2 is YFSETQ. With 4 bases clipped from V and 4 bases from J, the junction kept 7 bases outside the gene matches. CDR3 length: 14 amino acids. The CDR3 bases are TGCGCCAGCAGCGGACAGGACTGGGGCACTGAAGCTTTCTTT. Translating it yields CASSGQDWGTEAFF.

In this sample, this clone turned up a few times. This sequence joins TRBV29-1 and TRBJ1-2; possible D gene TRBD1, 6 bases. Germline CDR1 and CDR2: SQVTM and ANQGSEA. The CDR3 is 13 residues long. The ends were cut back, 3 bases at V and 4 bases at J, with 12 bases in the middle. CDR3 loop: CSVEPQGSYGYTF. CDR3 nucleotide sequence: TGCAGCGTTGAGCCACAGGGCAGCTATGGCTACACCTTC.

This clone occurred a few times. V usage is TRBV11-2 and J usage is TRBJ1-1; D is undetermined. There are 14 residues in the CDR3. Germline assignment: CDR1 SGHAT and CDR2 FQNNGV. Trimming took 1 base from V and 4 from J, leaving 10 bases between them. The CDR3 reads CASSLGGTSTEAFF. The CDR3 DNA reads TGTGCCAGCAGCTTAGGTGGTACGAGCACTGAAGCTTTCTTT.

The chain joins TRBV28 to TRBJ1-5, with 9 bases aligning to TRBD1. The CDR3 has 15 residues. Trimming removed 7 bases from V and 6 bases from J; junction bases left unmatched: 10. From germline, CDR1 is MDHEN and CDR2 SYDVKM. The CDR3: CASMTGGNVGQPQHF. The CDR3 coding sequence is TGTGCCAGCATGACAGGGGGGAATGTAGGTCAGCCCCAGCATTTT.

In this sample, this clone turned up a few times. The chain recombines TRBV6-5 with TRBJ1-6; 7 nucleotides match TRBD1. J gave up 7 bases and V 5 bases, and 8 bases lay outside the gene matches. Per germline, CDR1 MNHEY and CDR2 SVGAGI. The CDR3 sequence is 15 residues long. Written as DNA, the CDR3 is TGTGCCAGCAGTGGTTCGACAGGGAGGAATTCACCCCTCCACTTT. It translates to CASSGSTGRNSPLHF.

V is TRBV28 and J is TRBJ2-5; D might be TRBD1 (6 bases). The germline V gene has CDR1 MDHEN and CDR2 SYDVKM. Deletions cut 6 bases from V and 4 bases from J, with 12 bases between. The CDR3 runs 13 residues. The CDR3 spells CASSLQGRETQYF. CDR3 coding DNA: TGTGCCAGCAGCCTACAGGGAAGAGAGACCCAGTACTTC.

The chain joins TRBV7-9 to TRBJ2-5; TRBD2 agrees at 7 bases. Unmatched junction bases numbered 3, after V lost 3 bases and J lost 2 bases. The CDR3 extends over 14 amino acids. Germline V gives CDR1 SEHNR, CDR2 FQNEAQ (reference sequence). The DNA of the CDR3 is TGTGCCAGCAGCTTCGGGGGAGGGCAAGAGACCCAGTACTTC. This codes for CASSFGGGQETQYF.

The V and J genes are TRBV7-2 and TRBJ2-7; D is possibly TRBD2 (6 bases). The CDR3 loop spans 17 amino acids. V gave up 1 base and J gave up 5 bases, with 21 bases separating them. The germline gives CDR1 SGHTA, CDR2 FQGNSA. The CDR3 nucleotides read TGTGCCAGCAGCTTAGTGGGCTCTGCCGGGAGTTACGACGAGCAGTACTTC. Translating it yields CASSLVGSAGSYDEQYF.

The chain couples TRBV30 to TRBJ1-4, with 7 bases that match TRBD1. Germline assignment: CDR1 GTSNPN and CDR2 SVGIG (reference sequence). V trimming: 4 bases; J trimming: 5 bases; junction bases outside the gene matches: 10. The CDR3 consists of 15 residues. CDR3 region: CAWTYSGQINEKLFF. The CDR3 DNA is TGTGCCTGGACGTATTCGGGACAGATAAATGAAAAACTGTTTTTT.